These T cell receptor beta chains were read from a single sample in a study of blood T cells in healthy people across ages. TCRdb re-called the 5' RACE reads through MiXCR, storing one row per CDR3 protein. This table has roughly 1,700,000 distinct CDR3 sequences, approximately 28% appearing once. The sequenced sample consisted of blood. These receptors all come from a woman in her 30s in good health. CDR3s leave out the opening cysteine and the closing phenylalanine or tryptophan.

v_call cdr3_aa
TRBV20-1 SAEDPSGFQETQY
TRBV2 ASRADRGRLDGYT
TRBV20-1 SFRDTRTDTQY
TRBV9 ASSEGGASGNEQF
TRBV12-3/TRBV12-4 ASSLMGGVGNQPQH
TRBV3-1 ASTLQGQGTEAF
TRBV10-3 AISESTGQQETQY
TRBV7-6 ASSRTGRGNEQF
TRBV7-8 ASKPDRMNTEAF
TRBV7-6 ASSLGGIDREYGYT
TRBV24-1 ATSDLRVGYT
TRBV6-6 ASSYRPTGELF
TRBV3-1 ASSAGDSNTEAF
TRBV4-1 ASSQVWGVETQY
TRBV11-2 ASSLEYRLGETQY
TRBV24-1 ADSCEQY
TRBV7-2 ASSLSGTSGSSTDTQY
TRBV12-3/TRBV12-4 ASSFAQGAHNSPLH
TRBV6-5 ATGTGFDEQY
TRBV20-1 SANKGSDPSYEQY
TRBV5-1 ASSLVVGTSETQY
TRBV6-5 ASSYEGGRPLH
TRBV5-1 ASSTGTHKKYEQY
TRBV10-3 AISPTGVGYT
TRBV20-1 SAPGQGKDFKGQRGYT
TRBV6-1 ASSAWDGGRTYEQY
TRBV9 ASSFGLMDTDTQY
TRBV4-2 ASSQAASSGGAGEQF
TRBV10-3 VISVGRMEQF
TRBV9 ASSVEGVNEQY
TRBV14 ASSQDLAGGREQY
TRBV20-1 SARPRQGPMYNEQF
TRBV7-2 ASSLRDRGRRTEAF
TRBV11-2 ASSHRDRGREQF
TRBV29-1 SDVRGGGYT
TRBV2 ASLGLAANTGELF
TRBV20-1 SARVGTSGGPVTQY